These 17 T cell receptor beta chains were sequenced from one sample in a study of cytomegalovirus exposure and HLA in healthy donors. The PCR ran on 60 Vbeta and 13 Jbeta primers. This table comes from immunoSEQ multiplex PCR, and its TCRdb copy is limited to in-frame clones, with some not included. Of 170,000 or so clones listed, around 80% are singletons. The sample taken for sequencing was PBMCs. The receptors were sampled from a woman in her twenties or thirties in good health and CMV-seropositive.

The V gene is TRBV28, the J gene TRBJ1-1; unclear D gene. CDR3 length: 13 residues. In germline, CDR1 is MDHEN, CDR2 SYDVKM. V was trimmed by 7 bases and J by 11 bases, leaving 20 bases between them. Written as DNA, the CDR3 is TGTGCCAGCACCCTTGGAGCCCCCTCGGTCGCTTTCTTT. It encodes CASTLGAPSVAFF.

The chain employs TRBV6-5 and TRBJ2-6; TRBD1 aligns across 7 bases. The CDR3 is made up of 16 amino acids. CDR1 and CDR2 (germline): MNHEY, SVGAGI. Trimming at V came to 4 bases and at J to 3 bases, leaving 6 bases not matched to a gene. CDR3 loop: CASSFDRDGGANVLTF. In DNA, the CDR3 is TGTGCCAGCAGTTTTGACAGGGACGGTGGGGCCAACGTCCTGACTTTC.

The chain has TRBV5-5 and TRBJ2-1, with TRBD2 matching 13 bases. The germline V gene has CDR1 SGHKS and CDR2 YYEKEE (reference sequence). The CDR3 consists of 15 residues. V dropped 4 bases and J dropped 6; count of bases not matched to a gene: 4. The CDR3 protein is CASSRTSGSTNEQFF. CDR3 DNA sequence: TGTGCCAGCAGCCGGACTAGCGGGAGTACCAATGAGCAGTTCTTC.

The chain carries TRBV4-1 and TRBJ2-1; tentatively, D is TRBD2 (6 bases). V lost 1 base to trimming and J lost 6 bases, with 10 bases between them. Germline V gene lookup returns CDR1 MGHRA and CDR2 YSYEKL. The CDR3 covers 14 residues. This chain's CDR3 is CASSQVAESNEQFF. As DNA, the CDR3 is TGCGCCAGCAGCCAAGTAGCGGAATCCAATGAGCAGTTCTTC.

The chain couples TRBV14 to TRBJ2-6; 8 nucleotides match TRBD1. The ends lost 1 base at V and 0 bases at J; junction bases unmatched: 5. The CDR3 has 18 amino acids. Germline values: CDR1 SGHDN, CDR2 FVKESK. The CDR3 coding sequence is TGTGCCAGCAGCCAAGTGGCCAGGGGGCTCTCTGGGGCCAACGTCCTGACTTTC. This codes for CASSQVARGLSGANVLTF.

The chain recombines TRBV18 with TRBJ1-3; possibly TRBD1 for D (5 bases). CDR3 length: 15 amino acids. With 2 bases removed from V and 0 bases from J, the gap between germline ends came to 8 bases. Per germline, CDR1 KGHSH and CDR2 LQKENI. In DNA form, the CDR3 reads TGTGCCAGCTCACCAGGGGCAAGCTCTGGAAACACCATATATTTT. It translates to CASSPGASSGNTIYF.

V and J are TRBV5-6 and TRBJ2-4; 8 nucleotides line up with TRBD1. The V gene end was trimmed by 0 bases and the J gene end by 1 base; junction bases not matched to a gene: 0. The V gene's germline CDR1 is SGHDT and CDR2 YYEEEE. The CDR3 extends over 15 amino acids. The CDR3 region is CASSLGQGAKNIQYF. CDR3 DNA: TGTGCCAGCAGCTTGGGACAGGGGGCCAAAAACATTCAGTACTTC.

The chain joins TRBV4-1 to TRBJ1-5; D is undetermined. Trimming removed 0 bases at V and 3 bases at J, with 6 bases between. Germline CDR1 and CDR2: MGHRA and YSYEKL. The CDR3 is 14 residues long. The CDR3 DNA reads as TGCGCCAGCAGCCAAGATCGAGACAATCAGCCCCAGCATTTT. It encodes CASSQDRDNQPQHF.

This clone was seen a handful of times. This chain joins TRBV25-1 and TRBJ1-4; 7 bases fit TRBD1. After removal of 4 bases from V and 7 bases from J, the junction contained 9 bases not matched to a gene. Germline lookup yields CDR1 MGHDK and CDR2 SYGVNS. The CDR3 runs 15 residues. Written as DNA, the CDR3 is TGTGCCAGCAGTGCCACGAGGGGGCGCGGTGAAAAACTGTTTTTT. Protein sequence: CASSATRGRGEKLFF.

This clone showed up just once. The V gene is TRBV7-3, the J gene TRBJ2-1, with 15 bases that match TRBD2. Germline-derived CDR1 and CDR2 are SGHTA and FQGTGA. The V segment lost 4 bases and the J segment 0 bases; nucleotides outside the gene matches: 10. This CDR3 is 20 amino acids long. The CDR3 is CASSSPSGLAGGTSYNEQFF. CDR3 nucleotide sequence: TGTGCCAGCAGCTCCCCTTCGGGACTAGCGGGAGGAACCTCCTACAATGAGCAGTTCTTC.

CDR3 loop: CASSPSHRDDEKLFF. In DNA form, the CDR3 reads TGTGCCAGCTCACCATCCCACAGGGACGATGAAAAACTGTTTTTT. The chain recombines TRBV18 with TRBJ1-4; D is possibly TRBD1 (6 bases). In germline, CDR1 is KGHSH, CDR2 LQKENI. This CDR3 has 15 residues. V lost 2 bases to trimming and J lost 6 bases, with 13 bases between them. Full variable domain (missing parts from reference TRBV18 and TRBJ1-4): NAGVMQNPRHLVRRRGQEARLRCSPMKGHSHVYWYRQLPEEGLKFMVYLQKENIIDESGMPKERFSAEFPKEGPSILRIQQVVRGDSAAYFCASSPSHRDDEKLFFGSGTQLSVL.

This clone was counted between two and nine times. This chain links TRBV9 with TRBJ2-3; 11 nucleotides match TRBD2. The CDR3 is 16 residues long. The V gene end was trimmed by 3 bases and the J gene end by 3 bases; junction bases not matched to a gene: 6. The germline V gene encodes CDR1 SGDLS and CDR2 YYNGEE. The CDR3, as DNA: TGTGCCAGCAGCGAGTCACTAGCGGGAGAGACAGATACGCAGTATTTT. Amino acid sequence: CASSESLAGETDTQYF.

The rearrangement joins TRBV28 to TRBJ2-7, with D possibly TRBD2 on 6 matching bases. The V gene's germline CDR1 is MDHEN and CDR2 SYDVKM. Trimming pared 6 bases from V and 9 bases from J, leaving 24 bases between. The CDR3 consists of 15 residues. CDR3 in amino acids: CASSPPSETAGGQYF. CDR3 in DNA: TGTGCCAGCAGCCCCCCATCCGAGACAGCGGGTGGGCAGTACTTC.

The rearrangement joins TRBV7-8 to TRBJ2-3, with D unclear. Germline CDR1 reads SGHVS; CDR2 reads FQNEAQ. Deletions cut 5 bases from V and 9 bases from J, with 12 bases between. This CDR3 region has 12 residues. The CDR3 loop is CASSPHRETQYF. DNA of the CDR3: TGTGCCAGCAGCCCCCACAGAGAAACGCAGTATTTT.

A few counts support this clone. The chain recombines TRBV13 with TRBJ2-3, with D perhaps matching TRBD2 (5 bases). CDR1 and CDR2 from the germline V gene are PRHDT and FYEKMQ (reference sequence). V gave up 3 bases and J gave up 2 bases, with 18 bases separating them. The CDR3 runs 17 residues. The CDR3 sequence is CASSLYLGSQPTDTQYF. The CDR3 DNA sequence: TGTGCCAGCAGCTTGTATCTAGGGAGCCAACCCACAGATACGCAGTATTTT.

The genes are TRBV28 and TRBJ1-1; D remains unclear. CDR3 length: 14 residues. The V gene's germline CDR1 is MDHEN and CDR2 SYDVKM. V dropped 3 bases and J dropped 5 bases, with 13 bases sitting between them. CDR3 region: CASSLGSLRTEAFF. CDR3 nucleotide sequence: TGTGCCAGCAGTTTGGGGAGCTTGCGGACTGAAGCTTTCTTT.

The chain uses TRBV11-2 and TRBJ1-5; 9 bases align to TRBD1. The germline V gene has CDR1 SGHAT and CDR2 FQNNGV. This CDR3 has 14 residues. With 5 bases clipped from V and 6 bases from J, the junction kept 5 bases outside the gene matches. In nucleotides, the CDR3 is TGTGCCAGCAGCCTCGGGACAGGGCCTCAGCCCCAGCATTTT. This sequence encodes CASSLGTGPQPQHF.